This passage covers 23 T cell receptor beta chains from one sample sequenced in a study of T cells after posttransplantation cyclophosphamide. Measured with immunoSEQ multiplex PCR; TCRdb has only the in-frame clones, and not every one. The sample has approximately 50,000 clones; 85% to 95% are singletons. The sample taken for sequencing was PBMCs. The receptors were gathered from a woman in her 30s in good health and a related stem cell transplant donor.

The V gene is TRBV7-9, the J gene TRBJ2-3; unclear D gene. The CDR3 is made up of 12 amino acids. The ends were cut back, 1 base at V and 5 bases at J, with 4 bases in the middle. Germline CDR1 is SEHNR and CDR2 is FQNEAQ (reference sequence). This CDR3 is CASSLVGDTQYF. CDR3 in DNA: TGTGCCAGCAGCTTAGTCGGAGATACGCAGTATTTT.

This clone appeared a single time. This chain joins TRBV6-1 and TRBJ1-2; no clear D gene. Germline loops: CDR1 MNHNS, CDR2 SASEGT. CDR3 size: 16 residues. Trimming left V 3 bases short and J 5 bases short, with 19 bases between. The CDR3 here is CASSEVRTQSLYGYTF. As DNA, the CDR3 is TGTGCCAGCAGTGAGGTCAGGACTCAGTCCTTATATGGCTACACCTTC.

The chain links TRBV11-2 to TRBJ1-4; D possibly corresponds to TRBD1 (6 bases). Trimming removed 1 base at V and 8 bases at J, with 14 bases between. The CDR3 sequence is 15 residues long. Germline V gene lookup returns CDR1 SGHAT and CDR2 FQNNGV. The CDR3 DNA is TGTGCCAGCAGCTTAGTCGGGGGGCGAGGGGAAAAACTGTTTTTT. Translated, it gives CASSLVGGRGEKLFF.

The count of this clone is one. The gene calls are TRBV6-1 and TRBJ2-5, with 12 bases identical to TRBD2. The trim removed 6 bases at V and 10 bases at J, leaving 6 bases unmatched. The CDR3 sequence is 13 residues long. From germline, CDR1 is MNHNS and CDR2 SASEGT. The CDR3 loop reads CASRARLAGDQYF. The CDR3 bases are TGTGCCAGCAGGGCCCGACTAGCGGGGGACCAGTACTTC.

This clone was counted once. The V and J genes are TRBV4-3 and TRBJ1-1; D gene uncertain. The V gene lost 4 bases and the J gene lost 6 bases, with 12 bases spanning the gap. The CDR3 length is 13 residues. Germline-derived CDR1 and CDR2 are LGHNA and YSLEER. CDR3 sequence (DNA): TGCGCCAGCAGCCCTCGGGGTGGTTCTGAAGCTTTCTTT. Its protein is CASSPRGGSEAFF.

The chain couples TRBV2 to TRBJ1-5; D gene unclear. Germline-derived CDR1 and CDR2 are SNHLY and FYNNEI. The CDR3 runs to 13 residues. V dropped 3 bases and J dropped 6 bases, with 9 bases sitting between them. CDR3 region: CASSDRVSQPQHF. Here the CDR3 DNA reads TGTGCCAGCAGTGACCGTGTATCTCAGCCCCAGCATTTT.

This sequence joins TRBV7-2 and TRBJ2-7; a weak D match, TRBD1 (6 bases). This CDR3 region has 16 residues. Trimming removed 3 bases at V and 2 bases at J, with 17 bases between. CDR1 and CDR2 (germline): SGHTA, FQGNSA. The chain's CDR3 is CASSLYGDTRTYEQYF. The CDR3 DNA reads TGTGCCAGCAGCTTGTATGGGGACACCAGAACCTACGAGCAGTACTTC.

The J gene is TRBJ1-2, the V gene TRBV28; maybe TRBD1 (6 bases). This CDR3 has 15 amino acids. Looked up from germline, CDR1 is MDHEN and CDR2 is SYDVKM. With 2 bases removed from V and 0 bases from J, the gap between germline ends came to 10 bases. CDR3 sequence reads: CASSLDWGPNYGYTF. The DNA for the CDR3 is TGTGCCAGCAGTTTAGATTGGGGGCCTAACTATGGCTACACCTTC.

The chain has TRBV5-4 and TRBJ1-2; a possible D gene is TRBD1 (6 bases). V was clipped by 2 bases and J by 4 bases, with 12 bases between them. This CDR3 has 14 amino acids. Germline V CDR1 and CDR2: SGHNT, YYREEE (reference sequence). The CDR3 nucleotides are TGTGCCAGCAGCTTAGGACAGAACCCCTATGGCTACACCTTC. Translating gives CASSLGQNPYGYTF.

This clone was detected once. V and J are TRBV6-1 and TRBJ1-2, with D possibly matching TRBD1 (6 bases). The CDR3 length is 13 residues. V lost 11 bases and J lost 5, with 18 bases in between. Looked up from germline, CDR1 is MNHNS and CDR2 is SASEGT. The CDR3 here is CAVRQDGEYGYTF. The DNA for the CDR3 is TGTGCCGTCCGACAGGATGGGGAGTATGGCTACACCTTC.

V is TRBV10-3 and J is TRBJ2-7; D is possibly TRBD1 (6 bases). V gave up 10 bases and J gave up 2 bases, with 12 bases separating them. The CDR3 is made up of 12 amino acids. The germline V gene encodes CDR1 ENHRY and CDR2 SYGVKD. This CDR3 reads CATSGQPYEQYF. CDR3 DNA: TGTGCCACCTCTGGACAGCCCTACGAGCAGTACTTC.

V gene TRBV5-4 combines with J gene TRBJ1-5; 8 nucleotides line up with TRBD1. This CDR3 is built from 13 residues. Unmatched junction bases numbered 0, after V lost 0 bases and J lost 7 bases. The germline CDR1 and CDR2 sequences are SGHNT and YYREEE (reference sequence). The CDR3 coding sequence is TGTGCCAGCAGCTTGGACAGGGGGCAGCCCCAGCATTTT. Amino acid sequence: CASSLDRGQPQHF.

This rearrangement joins TRBV15 to TRBJ2-1, with TRBD2 matching 9 bases. The CDR3 consists of 15 residues. With 1 base clipped from V and 6 bases from J, the junction kept 4 bases outside the gene matches. The germline V gene has CDR1 LNHNV and CDR2 YYDKDF (reference sequence). CDR3 sequence: CATSRVGTSLNEQFF. The CDR3 bases are TGTGCCACCAGCAGAGTAGGGACTAGCCTCAATGAGCAGTTCTTC.

This rearrangement joins TRBV7-8 to TRBJ2-1; no definite D call. The CDR3 runs 16 residues. Germline V CDR1 and CDR2: SGHVS, FQNEAQ. The germline V and J ends were trimmed by 0 bases and 6 bases, with 15 bases remaining between them. The CDR3 DNA sequence: TGTGCCAGCAGCTTAGCGAACGTGCTAGGTAGCAATGAGCAGTTCTTC. As protein: CASSLANVLGSNEQFF.

The V call is TRBV5-6, the J call TRBJ2-7, with 13 positions matching TRBD2. CDR3 size: 15 residues. Germline V gene lookup returns CDR1 SGHDT and CDR2 YYEEEE. V was clipped by 4 bases and J by 2 bases; unmatched bases: 3. CDR3 nucleotides: TGTGCCAGCAGCATGGGACTAGCGGGGCCCTACGAGCAGTACTTC. As protein: CASSMGLAGPYEQYF.

This clone has only one observation. The chain combines TRBV18 with TRBJ1-3, with D uncertain. V was trimmed by 3 bases and J by 0 bases, leaving 12 bases between them. CDR3 size: 16 residues. In germline, CDR1 is KGHSH, CDR2 LQKENI. CDR3 nucleotides: TGTGCCAGCTCACCTTTAGGCGGCTTCTCTGGAAACACCATATATTTT. Translated: CASSPLGGFSGNTIYF.

The chain combines TRBV6-5 with TRBJ2-7; D possibly corresponds to TRBD2 (5 bases). With 6 bases removed from V and 6 bases from J, the gap between germline ends came to 12 bases. The CDR3 contains 12 residues. Per germline, CDR1 MNHEY and CDR2 SVGAGI. CDR3: CASSRGVFEQYF. The CDR3 DNA is TGTGCCAGCAGCCGGGGAGTTTTCGAGCAGTACTTC.

The chain employs TRBV7-2 and TRBJ1-1; 8 bases agree with TRBD1. Germline CDR1 SGHTA, CDR2 FQGNSA. There are 13 residues in the CDR3. The V segment lost 5 bases and the J segment 4 bases; nucleotides outside the gene matches: 3. As DNA, the CDR3 is TGTGCCAGCAGCCTTACAGGGGGCACTGAAGCTTTCTTT. This translates into CASSLTGGTEAFF.

This chain uses TRBV18 with TRBJ2-7, with 7 bases fitting TRBD1. The CDR3 runs 14 residues. CDR1 and CDR2 from the germline V gene are KGHSH and LQKENI. V dropped 1 base and J dropped 3; count of bases not matched to a gene: 3. CDR3 sequence reads: CASSPRDSGYEQYF. In nucleotides, the CDR3 is TGTGCCAGCTCACCACGGGACAGCGGCTACGAGCAGTACTTC.

CDR3 nucleotide sequence: TGTGCCAGCAGTTTCCTCGGTGCACTTATCGGAGACTACACCTTC. This sequence encodes CASSFLGALIGDYTF. The chain couples TRBV27 to TRBJ1-2, with D unclear. The germline CDR1 and CDR2 sequences are MNHEY and SMNVEV (reference sequence). The CDR3 loop spans 15 amino acids. V lost 3 bases and J 10 bases, leaving 21 bases between the germline ends.

Here the CDR3 reads CASSFIYGYTF. DNA of the CDR3: TGTGCCAGCAGCTTCATCTATGGCTACACCTTC. The chain has TRBV5-6 and TRBJ1-2; D is ambiguous. Trimming shortened V by 2 bases and J by 4 bases, and 3 bases separated the two germline ends. From germline, CDR1 is SGHDT and CDR2 YYEEEE. CDR3 size: 11 residues.

The V gene is TRBV7-6, the J gene TRBJ1-1, with D possibly being TRBD1 (5 bases). CDR3 length equals 14 residues. Germline CDR1 and CDR2: SGHVS and FNYEAQ. Trimming shortened V by 5 bases and J by 1 base, and 11 bases separated the two germline ends. The CDR3 spells CASSPPGGNTEAFF. The CDR3 nucleotides read TGTGCCAGCAGCCCCCCGGGGGGGAACACTGAAGCTTTCTTT. The full variable domain, in which reference TRBV7-6 and TRBJ1-1 provide the parts outside the CDR3, is GAGVSQSPRYKVTKRGQDVALRCDPISGHVSLYWYRQALGQGPEFLTYFNYEAQQDKSGLPNDRFSAERPEGSISTLTIQRTEQRDSAMYRCASSPPGGNTEAFFGQGTRLTVV.

This chain uses TRBV6-5 with TRBJ2-5, with D perhaps TRBD1 (6 bases). Gene TRBJ2-7 matches the end of the DNA better, so the J call may be wrong. The CDR3 runs to 15 residues. Germline CDR1 MNHEY, CDR2 SVGAGI. The CDR3 sequence: CASSTLRGAAYEQYF. The CDR3 coding sequence is TGTGCCAGCAGTACCCTCAGGGGAGCGGCCTACGAGCAGTACTTC.